These 15 T cell receptor beta chains originate from one sample sequenced in a study of blood T cell repertoires in COVID-19. Libraries were prepared by immunoSEQ multiplex PCR; TCRdb keeps only in-frame clonotypes and omits some of them. The sample has about 130,000 clones, roughly 84% seen once; the top ten hold around 12%. The sample was peripheral blood. The source of these receptors is a young woman who had recovered from COVID-19.

This sequence joins TRBV5-1 and TRBJ2-1; weak D call: TRBD2 (6 bases). Germline CDR1 reads SGHRS; CDR2 reads YFSETQ. Trimming took 3 bases from V and 2 from J, leaving 12 bases between them. CDR3 length equals 15 residues. As DNA, the CDR3 is TGCGCCAGCAGCTCTACCGGGACTCCCTACAATGAGCAGTTCTTC. This codes for CASSSTGTPYNEQFF.

The J gene is TRBJ1-3, the V gene TRBV5-1; 10 nucleotides match TRBD1. J lost 4 bases, V lost 0 bases, and 7 bases had no gene match. Germline-derived CDR1 and CDR2 are SGHRS and YFSETQ. The CDR3 contains 17 residues. In DNA, the CDR3 is TGCGCCAGCAGCTTGGCCGGACAGGGGGTCTCCGGAAACACCATATATTTT. Translating it yields CASSLAGQGVSGNTIYF.

This clone was seen a single time. This sequence joins TRBV4-1 and TRBJ2-1; 8 nucleotides line up with TRBD2. This CDR3 region has 17 residues. Germline CDR1 and CDR2: MGHRA and YSYEKL. Trimming removed 3 bases from V and 4 bases from J; junction bases left unmatched: 11. Written as DNA, the CDR3 is TGCGCCAGCAGCCAGGCGGGATTAGCGGGAATATACAATGAGCAGTTCTTC. This codes for CASSQAGLAGIYNEQFF.

The chain is built from TRBV7-9 and TRBJ1-1; 10 positions agree with TRBD1. CDR1 is SEHNR and CDR2 is FQNEAQ in the germline V gene (reference sequence). This CDR3 contains 16 residues. V lost 5 bases and J lost 3; bases outside the gene matches: 9. The CDR3 DNA is TGTGCCAGCAGCCCATTTTTGGACAGGGGGGACACTGAAGCTTTCTTT. Protein sequence: CASSPFLDRGDTEAFF.

This clone was seen just once. V usage is TRBV10-2 and J usage is TRBJ1-2; no clear D. The CDR3 extends over 12 amino acids. Germline CDR1 reads WSHSY; CDR2 reads SAAADI. Trimming took off 2 bases at V and 4 bases at J, with 5 bases between the two ends. The CDR3 sequence: CASSEAGYGYTF. For the CDR3, the DNA is TGCGCCAGCAGTGAGGCCGGCTATGGCTACACCTTC.

This clone was seen once. The chain links TRBV7-8 to TRBJ2-7, with a possible D match to TRBD1 (8 bases). The CDR3 sequence is 17 residues long. The germline V gene has CDR1 SGHVS and CDR2 FQNEAQ. V lost 0 bases and J 3 bases, leaving 18 bases between the germline ends. The CDR3 DNA reads as TGTGCCAGCAGCTTAGCGCCGGAAACAGGGGGGGACTACGAGCAGTACTTC. Amino acid sequence: CASSLAPETGGDYEQYF.

The V gene is TRBV6-5, the J gene TRBJ1-5, with D tentatively TRBD1 (5 bases). V lost 0 bases and J 7 bases, leaving 7 bases between the germline ends. CDR1 is MNHEY and CDR2 is SVGAGI in the germline V gene. The CDR3 spans 13 residues. Here the CDR3 DNA reads TGTGCCAGCAGTTACTCGACAGAACAGCCCCAGCATTTT. Translated, it gives CASSYSTEQPQHF.

The chain employs TRBV4-2 and TRBJ1-2; a weak D match, TRBD1 (6 bases). The CDR3 spans 14 residues. Germline V lookup: CDR1 LGHNA, CDR2 YNFKEQ. Trimming pared 3 bases from V and 2 bases from J, leaving 10 bases between. The CDR3 region has the DNA TGTGCCAGCAGCCACCCGGACAGCAACTATGGCTACACCTTC. Encoded protein: CASSHPDSNYGYTF.

The chain couples TRBV6-2 or TRBV6-3 to TRBJ2-1, with 10 positions matching TRBD2. Germline CDR1 MNHEY, CDR2 SVGEGT. CDR3 size: 18 residues. The junction had 14 bases not matched to a gene; V was cut back by 2 bases and J by 7 bases. This chain's CDR3 is CASSYTLTAGTSENEQFF. Written as DNA, the CDR3 is TGTGCCAGCAGTTACACCTTGACAGCCGGGACTAGCGAGAATGAGCAGTTCTTC.

The chain is built from TRBV7-8 and TRBJ2-7; D is ambiguous. The CDR3 length is 13 residues. V lost 1 base, J lost 4 bases, and 8 bases lay in between. Germline CDR1 reads SGHVS; CDR2 reads FQNEAQ. The CDR3 loop reads CASSLGHPYEQYF. The CDR3 DNA sequence: TGTGCCAGCAGCTTAGGACACCCTTACGAGCAGTACTTC.

The rearrangement links TRBV9 to TRBJ2-3; 15 bases agree with TRBD2. Per germline, CDR1 SGDLS and CDR2 YYNGEE. V shed 0 bases and J 6 bases; nucleotides not matched to a gene: 2. CDR3 length: 16 residues. In DNA form, the CDR3 reads TGTGCCAGCAGCGTAGTGGGACTAGCGGGAGGTGATACGCAGTATTTT. Encoded protein: CASSVVGLAGGDTQYF.

A single count supports this clone. V is TRBV5-1 and J is TRBJ1-1; 8 positions match TRBD1. CDR3 length: 14 amino acids. The ends lost 2 bases at V and 3 bases at J; junction bases unmatched: 3. From germline, CDR1 is SGHRS and CDR2 YFSETQ. The CDR3 loop is CASSFTGGDTEAFF. The DNA for the CDR3 is TGCGCCAGCAGCTTTACAGGGGGGGACACTGAAGCTTTCTTT.

V gene TRBV6-5 combines with J gene TRBJ1-2, with 8 bases fitting TRBD1. The V and J ends lost 4 bases and 3 bases, in that order; junction bases with no gene match: 7. The CDR3 is 15 amino acids. Germline V CDR1 and CDR2: MNHEY, SVGAGI. CDR3 DNA sequence: TGTGCCAGCAGTTCCCCAACAGGGGGGGACTATGGCTACACCTTC. It encodes CASSSPTGGDYGYTF.

CDR3: CASSIDQERGKGNQPQHF. In DNA form, the CDR3 reads TGTGCCAGTAGTATAGATCAAGAACGAGGAAAGGGCAATCAGCCCCAGCATTTT. The chain uses TRBV19 and TRBJ1-5; no clear D. Germline CDR1 and CDR2: LNHDA and SQIVND (reference sequence). V dropped 0 bases and J dropped 2 bases, with 17 bases sitting between them. This CDR3 comprises 18 residues.

The V call is TRBV18, the J call TRBJ1-2, with 10 bases matching TRBD1. The V gene end was trimmed by 3 bases and the J gene end by 3 bases; junction bases not matched to a gene: 4. The CDR3 totals 15 residues. Germline V gene sequence: CDR1 KGHSH, CDR2 LQKENI. The CDR3 DNA follows: TGTGCCAGCTCACCTCTAGGGACAGGGGACTATGGCTACACCTTC. Protein: CASSPLGTGDYGYTF.